This TCR beta chain was identified during a study of PD-1 blockade in classical Hodgkin lymphoma. Study as a whole: Nivolumab was given intravenously to patients at 3 mg/kg every 2 weeks. Whole-study results and caveats: By cycle point C4D1, TCR diversity had risen significantly in CD4+ cells (but not CD8+ cells).

Following autologous stem cell transplantation, relapse occurred in every patient, and exposure to brentuximab vedotin varied. Patients had relapsed/refractory classical Hodgkin lymphoma with complete response, partial response or progressive disease as best response. Worth noting for this clone: As yet, its antigen is unknown.

TCRdb's table, derived via immunoSEQ multiplex PCR, lists solely in-frame clones and lacks some. The sample yields around 45,000 clones, around nine tenths seen once. Germline-derived CDR1 and CDR2 are MNHEY and SMNVEV (reference sequence). This CDR3 has 14 residues. Trimming pared 5 bases from V and 3 bases from J, leaving 12 bases between. This TCR came from a human donor with classical Hodgkin lymphoma. Sequenced here: peripheral blood mononuclear cells (PBMCs), sampled at baseline. V usage is TRBV27 and J usage is TRBJ2-3; D is perhaps TRBD2 (5 bases). This chain's CDR3 is CASSRKLETDTQYF. The CDR3 DNA reads TGTGCCAGCAGTAGGAAACTAGAAACAGATACGCAGTATTTT.